The 19 T cell receptor beta chains below were found in one sample sequenced in a study of metastatic and nonmetastatic thyroid tumors. Thyroid surgery was performed in patients who had received no treatment beforehand. Through MiXCR, TCRdb re-clonotyped the PCR reads. The sample lists some 16,000 clones; 24% were seen once. The specimen sequenced was tumor tissue. The receptors were sampled from a female donor with papillary thyroid cancer or a benign thyroid nodule (not recorded which). Some clones in this sample may be carry-over from other donors' samples.

By share of the sample, this clone is medium-sized. V usage is TRBV20-1 and J usage is TRBJ1-4; D is unclear. Germline V gene lookup returns CDR1 DFQATT and CDR2 SNEGSKA (reference sequence). The CDR3 length is 14 residues. Trimming left V 5 bases short and J 8 bases short, with 18 bases between. The chain's CDR3 is CSARAGALEEKLFF. The CDR3 DNA sequence: TGCAGTGCTCGCGCGGGAGCTTTAGAGGAAAAACTGTTTTTT.

This clone was detected ten times or more. This chain uses TRBV2 with TRBJ2-3, with 9 bases fitting TRBD2. CDR1 and CDR2 (germline): SNHLY, FYNNEI. The CDR3 sequence is 14 residues long. V shed 4 bases and J 4 bases; nucleotides not matched to a gene: 3. Here the CDR3 reads CASSVREGPDTQYF. CDR3 DNA: TGTGCCAGCAGTGTGCGGGAGGGGCCAGATACGCAGTATTTT.

The chain employs TRBV4-1 and TRBJ2-5; TRBD2 is a possible D gene (5 bases). Germline assignment: CDR1 MGHRA and CDR2 YSYEKL. The CDR3 has 15 residues. Trimming stripped 0 bases from V and 5 bases from J, with 13 bases between. CDR3: CASSQEWERQETQYF. Written as DNA, the CDR3 is TGCGCCAGCAGCCAAGAATGGGAGCGTCAGGAGACCCAGTACTTC.

This clone came up a few times. CDR3 amino acids: CAISGSRGQGNEQFF. CDR3 DNA sequence: TGTGCCATCAGTGGGTCCCGAGGACAGGGCAATGAGCAGTTCTTC. This sequence joins TRBV10-3 and TRBJ2-1; 8 bases fit TRBD1. The length of the CDR3 is 15 residues. Germline lookup yields CDR1 ENHRY and CDR2 SYGVKD. The junction had 8 bases not matched to a gene; V was cut back by 4 bases and J by 6 bases.

At least ten counts were recorded for this clone. The junction shows a germline mismatch at one end, possibly a read error. The chain uses TRBV25-1 and TRBJ1-2; D unclear. The length of the CDR3 is 11 residues. The germline CDR1 and CDR2 sequences are MGHDK and SYGVNS. CDR3: CASSRNYGHTF. The CDR3 nucleotides are TGTGCCAGCAGTCGGAACTATGGCCACACCTTC.

This clone was counted many times. The CDR3 sequence is CSVPQQGVYGYTF. CDR3 nucleotides: TGCAGCGTCCCGCAGCAGGGGGTGTATGGCTACACCTTC. The chain couples TRBV29-1 to TRBJ1-2; TRBD1 matches at 7 bases. CDR1 and CDR2 (germline): SQVTM, ANQGSEA. The length of the CDR3 is 13 residues. Unmatched junction bases numbered 9, after V lost 6 bases and J lost 5 bases.

This clone was seen only a few times. Sequence at one end of the junction differs from germline and may be a read error. The chain combines TRBV28 with TRBJ2-1, with D possibly matching TRBD1 (5 bases). This CDR3 spans 14 amino acids. Germline V lookup: CDR1 MDHEN, CDR2 SYDVKM. The CDR3 loop is CARSLFSTGREQFF. The CDR3 DNA sequence: TGCGCCAGAAGTTTATTCTCAACAGGTCGGGAGCAGTTCTTC.

Concerning this clone itself: A much larger clone differs from this one at a single base, so this may be a read error. This sample also contains other DNA sequences that code for the same CDR3. The CDR3 DNA is TGTGCCAGCAGCTTATCTTTTCGGGGGAGGGCTCTCAATACAAACACCGGGGAGCTTTTTTTT. Translated, it gives CASSLSFRGRALNTNTGELFF. V and J are TRBV7-2 and TRBJ2-2, with 7 nucleotides matching TRBD2. Germline lookup yields CDR1 SGHTA and CDR2 FQGNSA. This CDR3 is built from 21 residues. The full variable domain, with the rest looked up from reference TRBV7-2 and TRBJ2-2, is GAGVSQSPSNKVTEKGKDVELRCDPISGHTALYWYRQSLGQGLEFLIYFQGNSAPDKSGLPSDRFSAERTGGSVSTLTIQRTQQEDSAVYLCASSLSFRGRALNTNTGELFFGEGSRLTVL.

By share, this clone counts as medium-sized. The chain combines TRBV9 with TRBJ2-1; the match to TRBD2 covers 8 bases. The CDR3 is made up of 14 amino acids. Germline assignment: CDR1 SGDLS and CDR2 YYNGEE. The V and J ends lost 4 bases and 8 bases, in that order; junction bases with no gene match: 8. The CDR3 coding sequence is TGTGCCAGCAGCCCTCGGACTAGCCCCCATGAGCAGTTCTTC. Its translation: CASSPRTSPHEQFF.

This clone is medium-sized (0.01 to 0.1%) within its sample. The chain employs TRBV7-2 and TRBJ1-2, with 9 bases matching TRBD1. Germline CDR1 reads SGHTA; CDR2 reads FQGNSA. There are 15 residues in the CDR3. J lost 2 bases, V lost 1 base, and 2 bases had no gene match. CDR3 sequence (DNA): TGTGCCAGCAGCTTAGTCGGGACAGGGAACTATGGCTACACCTTC. Translating gives CASSLVGTGNYGYTF.

This clone has a count of ten or more. V is TRBV6-4 and J is TRBJ1-2; tentatively, D is TRBD1 (5 bases). This CDR3 has 14 amino acids. The V and J ends lost 5 bases and 2 bases respectively, with 12 bases between them. Per germline, CDR1 MRHNA and CDR2 SNTAGT. The CDR3 DNA sequence: TGTGCCAGCAGTCCCTCGGACAACAACTATGGCTACACCTTC. Translation gives CASSPSDNNYGYTF.

The chain recombines TRBV20-1 with TRBJ2-7; D ambiguous. Trimming took 0 bases from V and 10 from J, leaving 16 bases between them. Germline CDR1 reads DFQATT; CDR2 reads SNEGSKA (reference sequence). This CDR3 is 13 amino acids long. The CDR3 DNA is TGCAGTGCTAGAGATCCCTCGGCCCTTACTCAGTACTTC. Translating it yields CSARDPSALTQYF.

This clone has a handful of counts. V is TRBV28 and J is TRBJ1-1; D uncertain. The CDR3 has 13 amino acids. From germline, CDR1 is MDHEN and CDR2 SYDVKM. V was cut by 8 bases and J by 4 bases, with 14 bases left in between. The CDR3 region is CASRIQPSTEAFF. DNA for the CDR3: TGTGCCAGCCGGATTCAACCCTCCACTGAAGCTTTCTTT.

The rearrangement joins TRBV20-1 to TRBJ2-3; 7 bases are shared with TRBD1. Germline V CDR1 and CDR2: DFQATT, SNEGSKA (reference sequence). CDR3 size: 14 residues. With 0 bases clipped from V and 3 bases from J, the junction kept 3 bases outside the gene matches. The CDR3 is CSARDHRGTDTQYF. The CDR3 region has the DNA TGCAGTGCTAGAGATCACAGGGGTACAGATACGCAGTATTTT.

The chain is built from TRBV5-1 and TRBJ1-1; possibly TRBD1 for D (6 bases). The V gene's germline CDR1 is SGHRS and CDR2 YFSETQ. This CDR3 contains 15 residues. The V end lost 4 bases, the J end lost 2 bases, and 15 bases lay between the germline ends. CDR3 in amino acids: CASSRSTGFNTEAFF. The CDR3 nucleotides are TGCGCCAGCAGCCGCAGTACAGGGTTTAACACTGAAGCTTTCTTT. The whole variable domain, filled in from reference TRBV5-1 and TRBJ1-1, reads KAGVTQTPRYLIKTRGQQVTLSCSPISGHRSVSWYQQTPGQGLQFLFEYFSETQRNKGNFPGRFSGRQFSNSRSEMNVSTLELGDSALYLCASSRSTGFNTEAFFGQGTRLTVV.

This clone has ten or more counts. This chain connects TRBV20-1 to TRBJ1-1; the D gene is possibly TRBD1 (6 bases). The ends were cut back, 3 bases at V and 3 bases at J, with 11 bases in the middle. CDR1 is DFQATT, CDR2 SNEGSKA, per germline (reference sequence). CDR3 length equals 13 residues. This CDR3 is CSASNRAHTEAFF. CDR3 bases: TGCAGTGCTAGCAACAGGGCGCACACTGAAGCTTTCTTT.

The chain recombines TRBV5-4 with TRBJ2-7; 7 nucleotides line up with TRBD1. The V gene's germline CDR1 is SGHNT and CDR2 YYREEE (reference sequence). This CDR3 contains 18 residues. With V trimmed by 0 bases and J by 1 base, 13 bases remained unmatched. CDR3: CASSLAAGGQSWSYEQYF. The DNA of the CDR3 is TGTGCCAGCAGCTTGGCAGCAGGGGGACAATCATGGTCCTACGAGCAGTACTTC.

This chain joins TRBV18 and TRBJ1-1; D is uncertain. Looked up from germline, CDR1 is KGHSH and CDR2 is LQKENI. Trimming left V 2 bases short and J 5 bases short, with 18 bases between. The CDR3 consists of 16 residues. The CDR3 here is CASSPRSWAGITEAFF. As DNA, the CDR3 is TGTGCCAGCTCACCAAGGTCGTGGGCCGGTATAACTGAAGCTTTCTTT.

The chain uses TRBV6-1 and TRBJ2-1, with 8 bases matching TRBD1. This CDR3 has 15 amino acids. Germline lookup yields CDR1 MNHNS and CDR2 SASEGT. V lost 7 bases to trimming and J lost 0 bases; unmatched junction nucleotides: 5. The CDR3 loop is CASKRQGSSYNEQFF. As DNA, the CDR3 is TGTGCCAGCAAAAGACAGGGGTCCTCCTACAATGAGCAGTTCTTC.